These 21 T cell receptor beta chains came from one sample sequenced in a study of CD8+ T cells in alopecia areata. Reverse transcription of extracted RNA yielded cDNA, which provided the sequencing template. The repertoire was sequenced with immunoSEQ multiplex PCR; TCRdb's copy has only in-frame clones and lacks some. Altogether about 19,000 clones were found in the sample, and no singletons occur. Combined cutaneous lymph node cells underwent sorting by CD4, CD8alpha, NKG2D, NKG2ACE and additional markers. Material: CD8+ T cells sorted from a lymph node. These receptors originate from a C3H/HeJ mouse with alopecia areata. Strain MHC haplotype: H2-k.

This clone was seen repeatedly, ten times or more. Here the gene names and germline are mouse. From the germline J gene comes the end of the CDR3, since the read stops 4 residues before it. The genes are TRBV13-3 and TRBJ2-3; 7 bases are a match to TRBD1. This CDR3 has 15 amino acids. Germline loops: CDR1 NNHDY, CDR2 SYVADS. V lost 0 bases to trimming and J lost 1 base; unmatched junction nucleotides: 2. The CDR3 protein is CASSDAGGCAETLYF. CDR3 DNA (partial): TGTGCCAGCAGTGATGCAGGGGGATGTGCAGAA.

Regarding this clone: Mouse gene names apply. The CDR3 extends 4 residues past the end of the read, so its final part is completed from the germline J gene. The V gene is TRBV1, the J gene TRBJ1-1, with TRBD1 matching 7 bases. The germline gives CDR1 NSQYPW, CDR2 LRSPGD (reference sequence). The V segment lost 1 base and the J segment 3 bases; nucleotides outside the gene matches: 5. The CDR3 spans 15 residues. The covered CDR3 bases are TGCACCTGCAGTGCAGTTGGGACAGTGGACACA. Protein: CTCSAVGTVDT. The CDR3 in full is CTCSAVGTVDTEVFF.

This clone was recorded many times. Genes here carry mouse names. The missing CDR3 end, 4 residues past where the read stops, is filled in from the germline J gene. The V gene is TRBV19, the J gene TRBJ2-1; weak D call: TRBD1 (6 bases). Germline V gene data show CDR1 as FNHDT and CDR2 as SITEND (reference sequence). This CDR3 comprises 13 residues. Trimming stripped 4 bases from V and 5 bases from J, with 10 bases between. The chain's CDR3 is CASSSQGDAEQFF. The part of the CDR3 DNA that was read is TGTGCCAGCAGTTCACAGGGAGATGCT.

To note about this clone: Germline and genes: mouse. The CDR3 extends 4 residues past the end of the read, so its final part is completed from the germline J gene. The chain combines TRBV1 with TRBJ2-5, with D possibly TRBD1 on 6 matching bases. The CDR3 length is 14 residues. Trimming cost V 5 bases and J 0 bases, with 9 bases left between them. CDR1 and CDR2 from the germline V gene are NSQYPW and LRSPGD (reference sequence). CDR3 bases read: TGCACCTGCAGTACCCAGGGGAACCAAGAC. Protein: CTCSTQGNQD. The CDR3 in its entirety is CTCSTQGNQDTQYF.

In this sample, this clone turned up many times. The listed genes are named as in mouse. CDR3 sequence reads: CASSGLGDYAEQFF. The covered CDR3 bases are TGTGCCAGCAGTGGACTGGGGGACTATGCT. The V call is TRBV14, the J call TRBJ2-1, with 10 bases that match TRBD2. The read stops 4 residues short of the end of the CDR3; the missing end is completed from the germline J gene. The length of the CDR3 is 14 residues. V lost 4 bases and J lost 2; bases outside the gene matches: 0. The V gene's germline CDR1 is SGHDT and CDR2 FRDEAV.

Points on this clone: Any gene name here is a mouse gene name. From the germline J gene comes the end of the CDR3, since the read stops 4 residues before it. The V call is TRBV19, the J call TRBJ1-2; 9 bases match TRBD1. Germline V gene sequence: CDR1 FNHDT, CDR2 SITEND (reference sequence). The CDR3 totals 13 residues. This CDR3 reads CASSSGTGSDYTF. The part of the CDR3 DNA that was read is TGTGCCAGCAGTTCCGGGACAGGGTCC. Variable domain in full (rest from reference TRBV19 and TRBJ1-2): GGIITQTPKFLIGQEGQKLTLKCQQNFNHDTMYWYRQDSGKGLRLIYYSITENDLQKGDLSEGYDASREKKSSFSLTVTSAQKNEMAVFLCASSSGTGSDYTFGSGTRLLVI.

A remark on this clone: Mouse names are used for the genes. The read halts 4 residues ahead of the CDR3 end, with the missing end drawn from the germline J gene. The J gene is TRBJ1-4, the V gene TRBV13-1; 7 bases align to TRBD1. This CDR3 is built from 15 residues. From germline, CDR1 is NSHNY and CDR2 SYGAGN. The J segment lost 2 bases and the V segment lost 2 bases, leaving 3 bases of the junction unmatched. The CDR3 spells CASSEPGQSNERLFF. CDR3 DNA, as far as it was read: TGTGCCAGCAGTGAACCGGGACAGTCCAACGAA.

The sample holds a few counts of this clone. Mouse gene names apply. The read is 4 residues too short to cover the CDR3 end, so that end is filled in from the germline J gene. The J gene is TRBJ1-2, the V gene TRBV19; 9 bases are a match to TRBD1. The CDR3 length is 14 residues. Germline V CDR1 and CDR2: FNHDT, SITEND (reference sequence). Trimming removed 5 bases from V and 2 bases from J; junction bases left unmatched: 4. CDR3 sequence: CASSTGTGNSDYTF. The CDR3 DNA, read in part, is TGTGCCAGCAGCACCGGGACAGGGAACTCC.

A note on this clone: The genes and germline here are from mouse. The CDR3 end is not reached by the read, which stops 4 residues before it; the germline J gene fills it in. The V call is TRBV14, the J call TRBJ2-7, with TRBD1 matching 7 bases. This CDR3 has 13 residues. Germline assignment: CDR1 SGHDT and CDR2 FRDEAV. The CDR3 bases that were read are TGTGCCAGCAGTTTCGGGACAGCATAT. Translating it yields CASSFGTAY. The entire CDR3 reads CASSFGTAYEQYF.

Ten or more counts support this clone. Gene names and germline refer to mouse. The sequence runs out 4 residues before the end of the CDR3; the remainder is reconstructed from the germline J gene. The rearrangement links TRBV5 to TRBJ1-4; maybe TRBD1 (5 bases). Per germline, CDR1 LGHNA and CDR2 YNLKQL (reference sequence). There are 14 residues in the CDR3. Trimming removed 3 bases from V and 4 bases from J, with 9 bases in between. Partial CDR3 DNA: TGTGCCAGCAGCCACGGGGGGGTCAACGAA. This gives the protein CASSHGGVNE. The whole CDR3 region reads CASSHGGVNERLFF.

In its sample, this clone was seen a few times. Any gene name here is a mouse gene name. The read ends 4 residues early relative to the CDR3; the germline J gene fills the gap. This chain connects TRBV17 to TRBJ1-2; 8 bases fit TRBD1. Per the germline V gene, CDR1 is MNHDT and CDR2 is YYDKIL. This CDR3 has 15 residues. V was pared by 3 bases and J by 3 bases, with 6 bases of the junction left unmatched. The chain's CDR3 is CASSRVDREDSDYTF. The CDR3 bases that were read are TGTGCTAGCAGTAGGGTGGACAGGGAAGACTCC.

Comment on this clone: Gene names are mouse gene names. The CDR3 is cut off 4 residues early in the read; its end comes from the germline J gene. The chain uses TRBV19 and TRBJ2-1; no definite D call. V was cut by 2 bases and J by 3 bases, with 6 bases left in between. This CDR3 comprises 13 residues. Germline V CDR1 and CDR2: FNHDT, SITEND (reference sequence). This chain's CDR3 is CASSIYSYAEQFF. The covered CDR3 bases are TGTGCCAGCAGTATTTACAGCTATGCT. Supplemented by reference TRBV19 and TRBJ2-1, the full variable domain reads GGIITQTPKFLIGQEGQKLTLKCQQNFNHDTMYWYRQDSGKGLRLIYYSITENDLQKGDLSEGYDASREKKSSFSLTVTSAQKNEMAVFLCASSIYSYAEQFFGPGTRLTVL.

A note on this clone: The gene names here belong to mouse. The sequence runs out 4 residues before the end of the CDR3; the remainder is reconstructed from the germline J gene. The chain joins TRBV19 to TRBJ2-1, with 9 nucleotides matching TRBD2. Trimming took 2 bases from V and 3 from J; bases not matched to a gene: 3. Germline loops: CDR1 FNHDT, CDR2 SITEND (reference sequence). CDR3 length: 15 residues. The chain's CDR3 is CASSMLGGFYAEQFF. CDR3 DNA, as far as it was read: TGTGCCAGCAGTATGCTGGGGGGGTTCTATGCT.

Note on this clone: The gene names here belong to mouse. The sequenced fragment ends 4 residues before the CDR3 boundary, so the rest is inferred from the germline J gene. The chain carries TRBV19 and TRBJ2-1, with 12 nucleotides matching TRBD2. The germline gives CDR1 FNHDT, CDR2 SITEND (reference sequence). The CDR3 runs to 15 residues. CDR3 DNA (partial): TGTGCCAGCAGTATGCCCGGGACTGGGGGGGCT. It is translated as CASSMPGTGGA. The full CDR3 is CASSMPGTGGAEQFF.

This clone has just a few counts. The gene names here belong to mouse. The DNA ends 4 residues before the CDR3 does, and the rest of the CDR3 is filled in from the germline J gene. The V gene is TRBV13-1, the J gene TRBJ2-3; TRBD2 is a possible D gene (5 bases). Trimming pared 0 bases from V and 3 bases from J, leaving 14 bases between. CDR3 size: 16 residues. Germline V CDR1 and CDR2: NSHNY, SYGAGN. CDR3 bases read: TGTGCCAGCAGTGATGCTCCCACTGGAGGGGCAGAA. This encodes CASSDAPTGGAE. The CDR3 as a whole reads CASSDAPTGGAETLYF.

This clone has more than one count but fewer than ten. Germline and genes here are mouse. Sequencing ends 4 residues short of the CDR3 end; the germline J gene provides the rest. The V and J genes are TRBV19 and TRBJ2-2; D remains ambiguous. This CDR3 has 14 amino acids. Germline V gene sequence: CDR1 FNHDT, CDR2 SITEND (reference sequence). The germline V and J ends were trimmed by 2 bases and 0 bases, with 5 bases remaining between them. CDR3: CASSINANTGQLYF. The covered CDR3 bases are TGTGCCAGCAGTATTAATGCAAACACCGGG.

This clone has more than one count but fewer than ten. Gene names follow the mouse nomenclature. The missing CDR3 end, 4 residues past where the read stops, is filled in from the germline J gene. This sample includes further DNA sequences coding for the same CDR3. The V gene is TRBV13-2, the J gene TRBJ2-1, with a tentative D call TRBD2 (7 bases). Germline CDR1 and CDR2: NNHNN and SYGAGS (reference sequence). V lost 1 base and J lost 3, with 8 bases in between. The CDR3 sequence is 14 residues long. The CDR3 DNA, read in part, is TGTGCCAGCGGTGATAGGGGGGGCTATGCT. Its translation: CASGDRGGYA. The CDR3, in full, reads CASGDRGGYAEQFF.

In its sample, this clone was seen many times. The translated DNA and TCRdb's protein are not identical at residue 11; the protein here was translated from the DNA. Mouse names are used for the genes. The read stops 3 residues short of the end of the CDR3; the missing end is completed from the germline J gene. The chain uses TRBV19 and TRBJ1-3; 9 bases are a match to TRBD1. V was pared by 4 bases and J by 2 bases, with 1 base of the junction left unmatched. The CDR3 loop spans 14 amino acids. Per germline, CDR1 FNHDT and CDR2 SITEND (reference sequence). The DNA read from the CDR3 is TGTGCCAGCAGTTGGACAGGGGCTGGAAATACG. It codes for CASSWTGAGNT. The full CDR3 reads CASSWTGAGNTLYF.

This clone has only a few counts. The germline and genes are mouse ones. With the read ending 4 residues before the CDR3 end, the germline J gene is used to fill in that end. The chain couples TRBV31 to TRBJ2-3, with 10 bases matching TRBD2. Unmatched junction bases numbered 3, after V lost 2 bases and J lost 1 base. From germline, CDR1 is GKSSPN and CDR2 SITVG. This CDR3 spans 15 amino acids. CDR3 DNA (partial): TGTGCCTGGAGTTCCGGGACTGGGGGTGCAGAA. Amino acids: CAWSSGTGGAE. The entire CDR3 protein reads CAWSSGTGGAETLYF.

This clone was counted between two and nine times. The gene names here belong to mouse. Coverage ceases 4 residues before the CDR3 finishes, and the germline J gene fills in the end. The chain links TRBV13-3 to TRBJ2-1; 7 nucleotides align to TRBD2. Unmatched junction bases numbered 9, after V lost 1 base and J lost 5 bases. Looked up from germline, CDR1 is NNHDY and CDR2 is SYVADS. CDR3 size: 16 residues. This chain's CDR3 is CASSDSGGLHDAEQFF. CDR3 DNA (partial): TGTGCCAGCAGTGATTCGGGGGGGTTGCATGATGCT.

Remarks on this clone: The gene names given are mouse names. The read terminates 4 residues before the CDR3 end, so the remaining end is supplied by the germline J gene. This chain joins TRBV1 and TRBJ2-3; a possible D gene is TRBD2 (7 bases). V lost 0 bases to trimming and J lost 0 bases, with 13 bases between them. CDR3 size: 17 residues. Germline V gene lookup returns CDR1 NSQYPW and CDR2 LRSPGD (reference sequence). The CDR3 DNA, read in part, is TGCACCTGCAGTGCAGATATGGGGGGCCCTAGTGCAGAA. Residues: CTCSADMGGPSAE. In full, the CDR3 is CTCSADMGGPSAETLYF.